In this sample, the clone carrying this TCR beta chain turned up a few times. The target antigen is unknown. The sample comes from a study of cytomegalovirus exposure and HLA in healthy donors. The CDR3 has 16 residues. Trimming cost V 0 bases and J 2 bases, with 14 bases left between them. CDR1 MNHGY and CDR2 SVAAGI come from the germline V gene. Vbeta (60) and Jbeta (13) primers were used in the PCR. The assay was immunoSEQ multiplex PCR, and TCRdb's table has in-frame clones only and misses some. The sample includes some 150,000 clones, around 79% seen only once; the top ten take 2.5% to 3.5%. Study-level results: A later analysis showed that HLA-associated TCR beta chains had undergone more clonal expansion than equally common others. A later analysis linked a missense DCLRE1C variant to TCR beta V- and J-gene trimming. Several of the most significant clusters appeared, in a later analysis, to be linked to common viral pathogens.

The sample taken for sequencing was PBMCs. The chain recombines TRBV6-9 with TRBJ2-7; tentative D call: TRBD2 (6 bases). The sequence came from a male donor in good health and CMV-seronegative. This chain's CDR3 is CASSYSISSGPYEQYF. For the CDR3, the DNA is TGTGCCAGCAGTTATTCCATTAGTAGCGGTCCCTACGAGCAGTACTTC.